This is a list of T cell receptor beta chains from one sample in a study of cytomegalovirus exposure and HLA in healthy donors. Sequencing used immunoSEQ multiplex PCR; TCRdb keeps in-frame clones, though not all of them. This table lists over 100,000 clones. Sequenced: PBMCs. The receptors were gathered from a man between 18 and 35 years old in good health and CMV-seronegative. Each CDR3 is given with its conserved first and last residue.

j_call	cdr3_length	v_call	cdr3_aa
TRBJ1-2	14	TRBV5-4	CASSLRDRVGGYTF
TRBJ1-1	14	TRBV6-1	CASTSGVMNTEAFF
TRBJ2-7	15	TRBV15	CATSRDRDSGAEQYF
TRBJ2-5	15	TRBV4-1	CASSQDGTSIETQYF
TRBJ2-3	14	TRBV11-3	CASSLDPTGDTQYF
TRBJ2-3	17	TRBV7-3	CASSSKGGWGATDTQYF
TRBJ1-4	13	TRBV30	CAWRRGGIEKLFF
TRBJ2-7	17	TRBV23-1	CASSQRVPGQGKGEQYF
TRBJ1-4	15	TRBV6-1	CASSEHQGAREKLFF
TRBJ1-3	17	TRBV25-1	CASSELGQANSGNTIYF
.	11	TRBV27	CASRSSYEQYF
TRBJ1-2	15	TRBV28	CASSPRTGASYGYTF
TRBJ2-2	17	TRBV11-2	CASSSGAGTGRTGELFF
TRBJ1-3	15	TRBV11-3	CASSRIRGSGNTIYF
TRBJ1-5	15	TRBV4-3	CASSQDKTGGQPQHF
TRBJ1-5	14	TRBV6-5	CASSYVSELQPQHF
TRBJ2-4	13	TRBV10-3	CAISEDYKNIQYF
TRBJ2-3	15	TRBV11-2	CASSSNRGAPDTQYF
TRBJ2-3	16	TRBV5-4	CASSLGLTGGTDTQYF
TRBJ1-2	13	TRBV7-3	CASSLDSNYGYTF
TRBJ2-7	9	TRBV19	CARGHEQYF
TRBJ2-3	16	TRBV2	CARGAEGAPSADTQYF
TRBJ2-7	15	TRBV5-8	CASSLDRGVTYEQYF
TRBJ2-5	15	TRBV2	CASSEGRAVQETQYF
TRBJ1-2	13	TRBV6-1	CASIVDKNYGYTF
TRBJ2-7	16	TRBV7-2	CASSLLRGNRRDEQYF
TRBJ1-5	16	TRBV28	CASTTTALGPNQPQHF
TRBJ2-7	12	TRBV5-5	CASSFGTGEQYF
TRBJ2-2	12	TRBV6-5	CASSYYSGELFF
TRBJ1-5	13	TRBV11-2	CASSSGQNQPQHF
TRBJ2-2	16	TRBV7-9	CASSSVRDRRRGELFF
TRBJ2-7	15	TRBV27	CASSWKGRGPYEQYF
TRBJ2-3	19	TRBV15	CATSAYPGTSGRDPDTQYF
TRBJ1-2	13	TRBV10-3	CAISLDREDGYTF
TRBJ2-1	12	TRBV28	CASGGIQGFLFF
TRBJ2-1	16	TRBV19	CASRVPGGRKGNEQFF
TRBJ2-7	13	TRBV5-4	CASSHDRAYEQYF
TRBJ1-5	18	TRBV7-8	CASSSDLSRDYSNQPQHF
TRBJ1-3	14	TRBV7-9	CASTTGLSGNTIYF
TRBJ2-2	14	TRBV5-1	CASSLDGYTGELFF
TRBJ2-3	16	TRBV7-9	CASSLRAGGPTDTQYF
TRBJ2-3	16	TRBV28	CASNPHRDRRTDTQYF
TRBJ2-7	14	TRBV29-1	CSVATGEWHYEQYF
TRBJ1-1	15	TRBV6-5	CASSYDRPRDTEAFF
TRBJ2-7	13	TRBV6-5	CASISQFTYEQYF
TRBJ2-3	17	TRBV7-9	CASSPPDVGVPTDTQYF
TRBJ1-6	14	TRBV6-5	CASSYRGYNSPLHF
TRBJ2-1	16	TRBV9	CASSGSAGGSYNEQFF
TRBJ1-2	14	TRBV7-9	CASSLAQGGDGYTF
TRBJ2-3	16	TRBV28	CASSFPQTGVADTQYF
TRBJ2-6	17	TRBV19	CASSPGQGMAGANVLTF
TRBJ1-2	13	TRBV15	CATRTGVGNGYTF
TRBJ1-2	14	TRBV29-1	CSVVVSPANYGYTF
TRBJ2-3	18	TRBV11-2	CASSLGRSAAKRRDTQYF
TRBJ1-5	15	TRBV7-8	CASSLSSGGGQPQHF
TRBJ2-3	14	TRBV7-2	CASSFRLAMNTQYF
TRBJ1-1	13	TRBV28	CASIPSPHTEAFF
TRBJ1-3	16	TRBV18	CASSASRGLSGNTIYF
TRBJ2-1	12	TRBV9	CASSVSGNEQFF